The present entry profiles one T cell receptor beta chain with its context. The data originate from a study of blood T cell repertoires in COVID-19. At the level of the study: From the United States, Italy and Spain came samples of acute and convalescent COVID-19. Sources were T cells, B-cell-depleted T cells, or PBMCs; the material itself was cDNA or gDNA.

This CDR3 contains 17 residues. The V gene's germline CDR1 is MDHEN and CDR2 SYDVKM. V lost 4 bases, J lost 1 base, and 6 bases stayed unmatched. In the authors' workflow: How many nucleated cells were present was estimated from reference gene primer amplification. The data were produced by immunoSEQ multiplex PCR, yet TCRdb's version contains in-frame clones alone and is incomplete. V and J calls plus clone size are reproduced from that table; the DNA served to infer D and trimming. The sample consists of more than 200,000 clones, around 87% of them appearing once. The specimen sequenced was peripheral blood. The sequence was collected from a woman aged 55-70 years with COVID-19, enrolled during active disease. The chain carries TRBV28 and TRBJ2-2, with 10 bases fitting TRBD2. The CDR3 loop reads CASSSPLAGLNTGELFF. CDR3 in DNA: TGTGCCAGCAGTTCCCCACTAGCGGGGTTGAACACCGGGGAGCTGTTTTTT.